This TCR beta chain emerged from a study of blood T cell repertoires in COVID-19. This clone was counted a single time. Participants reported their clinical history, and cohort assignment relied on those reports. For recovered donors of Cohort 3, there were two negative PCRs, clearance, or symptom resolution. The CDR3 is 13 residues long. Trimming at V came to 5 bases and at J to 4 bases, leaving 2 bases not matched to a gene. In germline, CDR1 is SGHAT, CDR2 FQDESV (reference sequence). Authors' analysis steps: Amplification from reference gene primers served as the basis for estimated nucleated cell counts. Clones were sequenced by immunoSEQ multiplex PCR, and TCRdb holds only the in-frame ones, with some missing. Clonal size and the V and J genes are those of that table, whereas D and trimming came from the DNA. The table records 150,000 to 200,000 clones, about four fifths of them present only once.

Sequencing was done on a sample of PBMCs or T cells enriched from blood (not recorded which). The V gene is TRBV11-1, the J gene TRBJ2-3, with 8 bases matching TRBD1. This sequence was found in a man aged 50-60 years who had recovered from COVID-19. CDR3: CASSPGGPDTQYF. The CDR3 coding sequence is TGTGCCAGCAGCCCAGGGGGCCCAGATACGCAGTATTTT.